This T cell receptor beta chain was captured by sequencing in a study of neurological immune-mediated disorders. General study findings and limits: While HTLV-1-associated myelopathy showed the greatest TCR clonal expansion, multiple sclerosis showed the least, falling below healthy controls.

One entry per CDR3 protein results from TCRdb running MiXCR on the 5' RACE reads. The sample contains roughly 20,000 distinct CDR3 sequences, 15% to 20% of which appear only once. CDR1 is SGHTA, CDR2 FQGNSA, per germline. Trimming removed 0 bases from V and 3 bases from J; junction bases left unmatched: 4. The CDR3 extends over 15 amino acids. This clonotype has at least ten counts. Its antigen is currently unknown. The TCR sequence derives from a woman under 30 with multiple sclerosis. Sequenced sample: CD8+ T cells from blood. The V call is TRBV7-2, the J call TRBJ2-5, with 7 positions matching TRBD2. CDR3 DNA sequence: TGTGCCAGCAGCTTAGCCCGGACTAGAAAAGAGACCCAGTACTTC. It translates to CASSLARTRKETQYF.